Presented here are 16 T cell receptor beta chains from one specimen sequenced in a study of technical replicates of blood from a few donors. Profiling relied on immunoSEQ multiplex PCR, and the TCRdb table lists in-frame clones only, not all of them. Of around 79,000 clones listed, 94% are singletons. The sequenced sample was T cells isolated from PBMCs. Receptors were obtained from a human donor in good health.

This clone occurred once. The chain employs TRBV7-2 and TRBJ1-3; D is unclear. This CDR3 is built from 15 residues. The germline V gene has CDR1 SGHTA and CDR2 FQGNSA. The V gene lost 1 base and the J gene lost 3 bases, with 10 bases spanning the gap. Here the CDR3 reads CASSLGRGRGNTIYF. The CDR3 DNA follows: TGTGCCAGCAGCTTAGGTCGGGGTCGTGGAAACACCATATATTTT.

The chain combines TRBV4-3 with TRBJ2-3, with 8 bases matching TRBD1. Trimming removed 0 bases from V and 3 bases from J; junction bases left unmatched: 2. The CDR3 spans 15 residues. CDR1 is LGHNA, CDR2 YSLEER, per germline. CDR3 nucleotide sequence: TGCGCCAGCAGCCAAGAGGACAGGGAAACAGATACGCAGTATTTT. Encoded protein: CASSQEDRETDTQYF.

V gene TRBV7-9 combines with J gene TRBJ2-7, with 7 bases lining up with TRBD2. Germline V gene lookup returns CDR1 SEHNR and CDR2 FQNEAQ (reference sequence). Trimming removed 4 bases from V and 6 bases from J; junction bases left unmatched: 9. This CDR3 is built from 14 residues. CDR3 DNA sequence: TGTGCCAGCAGCTCCAATCTTGGGAGGGGCGAGCAGTACTTC. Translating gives CASSSNLGRGEQYF.

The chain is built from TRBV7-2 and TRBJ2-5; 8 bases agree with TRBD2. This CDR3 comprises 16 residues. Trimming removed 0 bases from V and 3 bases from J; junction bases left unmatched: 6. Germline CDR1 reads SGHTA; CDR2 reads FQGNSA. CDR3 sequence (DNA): TGTGCCAGCAGCTTAGCTCGGGCAGCGGGAGAAGAGACCCAGTACTTC. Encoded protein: CASSLARAAGEETQYF.

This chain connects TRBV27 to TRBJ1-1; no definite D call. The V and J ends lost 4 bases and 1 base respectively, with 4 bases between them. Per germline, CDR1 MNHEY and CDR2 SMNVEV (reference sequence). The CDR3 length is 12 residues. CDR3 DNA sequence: TGTGCCAGCAGTTCTAGGAACACTGAAGCTTTCTTT. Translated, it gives CASSSRNTEAFF.

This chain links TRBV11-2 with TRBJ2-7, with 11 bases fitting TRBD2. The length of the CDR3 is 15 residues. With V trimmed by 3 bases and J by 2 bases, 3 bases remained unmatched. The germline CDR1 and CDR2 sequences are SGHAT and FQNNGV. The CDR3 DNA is TGTGCCAGCAGCTTCCCGGGACTAGCGGCCTACGAGCAGTACTTC. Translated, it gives CASSFPGLAAYEQYF.

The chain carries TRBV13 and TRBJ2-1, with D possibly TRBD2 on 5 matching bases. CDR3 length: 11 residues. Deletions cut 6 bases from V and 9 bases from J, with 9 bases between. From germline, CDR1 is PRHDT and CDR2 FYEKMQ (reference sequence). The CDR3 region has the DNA TGTGCCAGCAGGGGTGGAGGTGAGCAGTTCTTC. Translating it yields CASRGGGEQFF.

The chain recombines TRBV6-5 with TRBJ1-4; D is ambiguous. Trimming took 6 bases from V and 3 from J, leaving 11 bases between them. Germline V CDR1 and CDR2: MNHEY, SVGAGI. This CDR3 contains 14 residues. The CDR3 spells CASRSDWANEKLFF. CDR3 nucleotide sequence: TGTGCCAGCAGATCAGACTGGGCTAATGAAAAACTGTTTTTT.

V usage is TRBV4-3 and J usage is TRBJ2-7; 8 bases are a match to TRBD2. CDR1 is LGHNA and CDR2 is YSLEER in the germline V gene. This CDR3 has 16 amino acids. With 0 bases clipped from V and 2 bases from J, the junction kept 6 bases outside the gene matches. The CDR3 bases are TGCGCCAGCAGCCAAGACCCAGACGGGAGGGCCTACGAGCAGTACTTC. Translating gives CASSQDPDGRAYEQYF.

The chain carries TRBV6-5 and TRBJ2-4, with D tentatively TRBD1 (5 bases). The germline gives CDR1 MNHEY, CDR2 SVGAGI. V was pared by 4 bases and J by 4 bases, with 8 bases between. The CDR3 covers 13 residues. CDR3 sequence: CASSLGVKNIQYF. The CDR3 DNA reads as TGTGCCAGCAGTTTAGGGGTTAAAAACATTCAGTACTTC.

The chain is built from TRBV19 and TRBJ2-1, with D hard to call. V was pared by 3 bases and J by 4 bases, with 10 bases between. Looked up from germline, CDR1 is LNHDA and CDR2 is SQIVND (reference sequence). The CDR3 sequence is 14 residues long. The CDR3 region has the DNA TGTGCCAGTAGTATCCTCCCTCTTTACAATGAGCAGTTCTTC. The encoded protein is CASSILPLYNEQFF. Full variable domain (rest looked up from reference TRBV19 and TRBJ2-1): DGGITQSPKYLFRKEGQNVTLSCEQNLNHDAMYWYRQDPGQGLRLIYYSQIVNDFQKGDIAEGYSVSREKKESFPLTVTSAQKNPTAFYLCASSILPLYNEQFFGPGTRLTVL.

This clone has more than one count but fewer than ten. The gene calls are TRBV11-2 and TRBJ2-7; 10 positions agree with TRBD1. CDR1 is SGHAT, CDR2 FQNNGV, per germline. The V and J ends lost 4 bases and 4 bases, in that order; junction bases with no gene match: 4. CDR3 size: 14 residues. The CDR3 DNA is TGTGCCAGCAGCTCCGGGACAGGGGAATACGAGCAGTACTTC. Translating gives CASSSGTGEYEQYF. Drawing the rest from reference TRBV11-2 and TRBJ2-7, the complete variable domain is EAGVAQSPRYKIIEKRQSVAFWCNPISGHATLYWYQQILGQGPKLLIQFQNNGVVDDSQLPKDRFSAERLKGVDSTLKIQPAKLEDSAVYLCASSSGTGEYEQYFGPGTRLTVT.

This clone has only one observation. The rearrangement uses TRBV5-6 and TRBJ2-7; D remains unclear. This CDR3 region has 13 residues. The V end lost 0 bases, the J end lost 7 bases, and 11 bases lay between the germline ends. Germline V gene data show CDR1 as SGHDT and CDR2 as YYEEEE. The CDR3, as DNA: TGTGCCAGCAGCTTGGTCCCGGGTAGGGAGCAGTACTTC. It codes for CASSLVPGREQYF. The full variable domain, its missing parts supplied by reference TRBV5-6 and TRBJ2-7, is DAGVTQSPTHLIKTRGQQVTLRCSPKSGHDTVSWYQQALGQGPQFIFQYYEEEERQRGNFPDRFSGHQFPNYSSELNVNALLLGDSALYLCASSLVPGREQYFGPGTRLTVT.

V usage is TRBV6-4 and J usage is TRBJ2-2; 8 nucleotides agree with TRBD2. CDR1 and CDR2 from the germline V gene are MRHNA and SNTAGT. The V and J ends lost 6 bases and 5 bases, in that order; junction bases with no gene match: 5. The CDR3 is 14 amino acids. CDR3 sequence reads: CASRAGAFTGELFF. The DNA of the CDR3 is TGTGCCAGCAGAGCGGGAGCGTTTACCGGGGAGCTGTTTTTT.

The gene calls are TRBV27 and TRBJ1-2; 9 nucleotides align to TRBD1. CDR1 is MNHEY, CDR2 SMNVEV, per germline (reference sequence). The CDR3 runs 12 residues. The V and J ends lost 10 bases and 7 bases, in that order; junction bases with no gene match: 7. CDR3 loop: CATRTGESGYTF. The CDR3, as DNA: TGTGCCACCAGGACAGGGGAAAGTGGCTACACCTTC.

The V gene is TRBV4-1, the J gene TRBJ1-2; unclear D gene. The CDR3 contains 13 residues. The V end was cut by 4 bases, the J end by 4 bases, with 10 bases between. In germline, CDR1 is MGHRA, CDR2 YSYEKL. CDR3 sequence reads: CASSPGLSYGYTF. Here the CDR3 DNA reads TGCGCCAGCAGCCCCGGACTGAGCTATGGCTACACCTTC.